This TCR beta chain was profiled in a study of T cell responses to AZD1222 COVID-19 vaccine. Findings and caveats of the study: Dominant at 160-218 and 743-854, vaccine-associated CD4 TCRs also spanned spike. Baseline seropositivity occurred in only a handful of AZD1222 recipients. Donors, mostly white British, included more females; clonal diversity was possibly underestimated.

The CDR3 length is 13 residues. Germline lookup yields CDR1 SGHTS and CDR2 YDEGEE. The ends were cut back, 1 base at V and 2 bases at J, with 6 bases in the middle. On this clone: Its antigen is undetermined.

Using immunoSEQ multiplex PCR, the repertoire was profiled, and TCRdb retains in-frame clones only, with some absent. Of tens of thousands of clones detected, about nine tenths appear once; the ten largest clones hold approximately 5%. The sequences come from peripheral blood, collected 28 days after the second AZD1222 dose. The chain has TRBV5-8 and TRBJ1-2; D gene ambiguous. This TCR derives from an adult who received the AZD1222 COVID-19 vaccine. Written as DNA, the CDR3 is TGTGCCAGCAGCTTGACACCAAACTATGGCTACACCTTC. Amino acids: CASSLTPNYGYTF.